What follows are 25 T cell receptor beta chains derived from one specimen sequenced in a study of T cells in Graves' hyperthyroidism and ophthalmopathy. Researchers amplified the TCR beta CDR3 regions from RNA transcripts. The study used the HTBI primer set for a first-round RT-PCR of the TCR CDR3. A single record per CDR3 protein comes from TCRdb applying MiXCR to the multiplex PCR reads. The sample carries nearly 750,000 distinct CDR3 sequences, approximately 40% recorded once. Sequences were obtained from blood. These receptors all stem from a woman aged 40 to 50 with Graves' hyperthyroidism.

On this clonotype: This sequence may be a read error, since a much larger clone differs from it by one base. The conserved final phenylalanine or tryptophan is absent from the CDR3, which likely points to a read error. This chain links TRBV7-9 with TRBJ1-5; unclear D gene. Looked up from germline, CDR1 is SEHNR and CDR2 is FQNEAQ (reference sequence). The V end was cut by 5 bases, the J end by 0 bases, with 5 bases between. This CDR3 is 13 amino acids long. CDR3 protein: CASSVYSNQPQHS. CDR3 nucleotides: TGTGCCAGCAGCGTATATAGCAATCAGCCCCAGCATTCT.

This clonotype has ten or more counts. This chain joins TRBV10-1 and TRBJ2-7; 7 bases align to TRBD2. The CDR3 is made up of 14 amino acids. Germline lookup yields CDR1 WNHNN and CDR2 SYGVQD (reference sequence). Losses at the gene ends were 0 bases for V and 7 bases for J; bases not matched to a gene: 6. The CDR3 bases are TGCGCCAGCAGTGAGTCGGGGCCAGCGGGGGAGCAGTACTTC. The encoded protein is CASSESGPAGEQYF.

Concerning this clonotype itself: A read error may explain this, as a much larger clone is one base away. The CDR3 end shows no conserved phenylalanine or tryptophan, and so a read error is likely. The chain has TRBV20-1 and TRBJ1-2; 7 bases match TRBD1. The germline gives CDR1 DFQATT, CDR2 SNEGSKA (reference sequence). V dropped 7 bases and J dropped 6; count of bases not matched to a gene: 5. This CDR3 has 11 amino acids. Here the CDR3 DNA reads TGCAGTGTGGCAGGGGGTGATGGCTACACCCTC. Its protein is CSVAGGDGYTL.

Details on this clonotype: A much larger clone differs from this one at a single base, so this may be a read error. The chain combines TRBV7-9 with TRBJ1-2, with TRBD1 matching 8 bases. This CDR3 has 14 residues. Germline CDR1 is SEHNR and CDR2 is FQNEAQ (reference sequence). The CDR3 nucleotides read TGTGCCAGCAGCCCGGACAGGGTCGGGGGGGGCTGCACCTTC. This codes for CASSPDRVGGGCTF.

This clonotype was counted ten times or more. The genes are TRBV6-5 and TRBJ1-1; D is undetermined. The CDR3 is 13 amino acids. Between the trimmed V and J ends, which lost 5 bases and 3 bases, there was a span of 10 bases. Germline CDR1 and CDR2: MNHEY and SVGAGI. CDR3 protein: CASSLQSDTEAFF. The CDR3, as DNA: TGTGCCAGCAGTCTACAGTCGGACACTGAAGCTTTCTTT.

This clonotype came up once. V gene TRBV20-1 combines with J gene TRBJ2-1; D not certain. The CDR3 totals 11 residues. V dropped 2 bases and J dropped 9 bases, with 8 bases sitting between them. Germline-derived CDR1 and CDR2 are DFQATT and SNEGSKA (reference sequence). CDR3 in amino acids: CSARRVTEQFF. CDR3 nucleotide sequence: TGCAGTGCTAGAAGGGTTACTGAGCAGTTCTTC.

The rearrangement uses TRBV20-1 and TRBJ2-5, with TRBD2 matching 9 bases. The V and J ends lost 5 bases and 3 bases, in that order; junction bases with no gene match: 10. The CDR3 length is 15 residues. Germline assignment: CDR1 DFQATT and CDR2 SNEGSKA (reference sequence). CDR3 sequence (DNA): TGCAGTGCTGTGTTGGGGCTAGCGGGGAAAGAGACCCAGTACTTC. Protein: CSAVLGLAGKETQYF.

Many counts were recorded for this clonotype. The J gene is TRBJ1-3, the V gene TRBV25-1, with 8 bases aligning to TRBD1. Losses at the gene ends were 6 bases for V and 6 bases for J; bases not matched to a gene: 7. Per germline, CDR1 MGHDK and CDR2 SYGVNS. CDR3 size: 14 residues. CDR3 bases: TGTGCCAGCAGGGGACAGGTGGTTGAAAACACCATATATTTT. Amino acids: CASRGQVVENTIYF.

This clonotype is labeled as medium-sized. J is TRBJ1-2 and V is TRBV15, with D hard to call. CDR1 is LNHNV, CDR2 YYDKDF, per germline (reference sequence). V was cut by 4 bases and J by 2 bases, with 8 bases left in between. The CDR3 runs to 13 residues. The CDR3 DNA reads TGTGCCACCAGCATCGGAGGAAACTATGGCTACACCTTC. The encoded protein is CATSIGGNYGYTF.

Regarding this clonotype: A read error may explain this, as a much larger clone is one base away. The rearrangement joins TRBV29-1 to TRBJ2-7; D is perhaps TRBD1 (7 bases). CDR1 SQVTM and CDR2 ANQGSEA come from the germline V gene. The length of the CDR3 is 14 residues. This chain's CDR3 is CSVGGTADSYKQYF. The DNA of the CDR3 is TGCAGCGTTGGCGGGACAGCCGACTCCTACAAGCAGTACTTC.

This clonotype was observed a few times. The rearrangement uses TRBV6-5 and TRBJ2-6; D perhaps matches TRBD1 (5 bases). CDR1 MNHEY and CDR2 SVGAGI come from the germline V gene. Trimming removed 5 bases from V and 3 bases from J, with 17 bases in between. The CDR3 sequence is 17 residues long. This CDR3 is CASSMDNRAYGANVLTF. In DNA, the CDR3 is TGTGCCAGCAGTATGGACAATCGGGCGTATGGGGCCAACGTCCTGACTTTC.

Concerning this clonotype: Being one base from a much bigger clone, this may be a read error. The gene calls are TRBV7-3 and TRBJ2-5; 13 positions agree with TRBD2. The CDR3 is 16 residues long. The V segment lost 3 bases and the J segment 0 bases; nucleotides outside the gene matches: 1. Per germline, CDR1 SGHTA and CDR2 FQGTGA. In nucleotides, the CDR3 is TGTGCCAGCAGCTTCGGGACTAGCGGGGACCAAGAGACCCAGTACTTC. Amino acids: CASSFGTSGDQETQYF.

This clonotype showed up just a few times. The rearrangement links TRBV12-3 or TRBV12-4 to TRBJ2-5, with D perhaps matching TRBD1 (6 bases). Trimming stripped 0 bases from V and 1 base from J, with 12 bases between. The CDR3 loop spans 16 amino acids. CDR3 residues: CASSLAGTLSQETQYF. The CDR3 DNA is TGTGCCAGCAGTTTAGCGGGGACACTCAGCCAAGAGACCCAGTACTTC.

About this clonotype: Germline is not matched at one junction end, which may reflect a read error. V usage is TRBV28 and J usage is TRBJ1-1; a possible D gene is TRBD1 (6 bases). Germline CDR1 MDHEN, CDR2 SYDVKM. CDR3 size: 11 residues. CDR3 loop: CASSPGTNPYF. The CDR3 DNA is TGTGCCAGCAGTCCCGGGACAAACCCGTATTTT.

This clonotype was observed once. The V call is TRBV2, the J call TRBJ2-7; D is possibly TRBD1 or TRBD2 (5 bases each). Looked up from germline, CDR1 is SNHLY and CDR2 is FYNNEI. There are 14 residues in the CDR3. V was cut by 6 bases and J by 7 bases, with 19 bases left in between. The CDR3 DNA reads TGTGCCAGCAGCCCGGGACCGCAAAACAATGAGCAGTACTTC. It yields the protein CASSPGPQNNEQYF.

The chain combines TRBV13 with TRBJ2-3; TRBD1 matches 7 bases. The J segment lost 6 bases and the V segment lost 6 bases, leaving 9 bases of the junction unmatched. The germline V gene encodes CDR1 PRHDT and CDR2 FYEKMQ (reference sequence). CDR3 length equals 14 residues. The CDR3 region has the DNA TGTGCCAGCAGTTCGACAGGGTTTGTGGATACGCAGTATTTT. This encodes CASSSTGFVDTQYF.

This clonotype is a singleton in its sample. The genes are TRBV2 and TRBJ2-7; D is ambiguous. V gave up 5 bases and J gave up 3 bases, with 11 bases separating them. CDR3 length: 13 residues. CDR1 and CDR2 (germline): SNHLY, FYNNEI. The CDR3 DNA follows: TGTGCCAGCAGTTATAACCCCGACTACGAGCAGTACTTC. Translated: CASSYNPDYEQYF.

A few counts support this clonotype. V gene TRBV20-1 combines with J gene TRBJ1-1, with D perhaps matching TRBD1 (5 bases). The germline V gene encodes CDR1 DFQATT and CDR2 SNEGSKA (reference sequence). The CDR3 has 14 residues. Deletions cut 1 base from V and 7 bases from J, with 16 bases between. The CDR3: CSARARDGGLEAFF. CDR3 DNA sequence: TGCAGTGCTAGAGCTCGGGACGGCGGCCTTGAAGCTTTCTTT.

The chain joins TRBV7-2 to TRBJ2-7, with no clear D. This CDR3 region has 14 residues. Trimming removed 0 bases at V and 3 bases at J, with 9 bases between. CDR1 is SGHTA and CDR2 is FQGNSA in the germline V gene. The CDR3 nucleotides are TGTGCCAGCAGCTTAGCTTTTCAGGACTACGAGCAGTACTTC. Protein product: CASSLAFQDYEQYF.

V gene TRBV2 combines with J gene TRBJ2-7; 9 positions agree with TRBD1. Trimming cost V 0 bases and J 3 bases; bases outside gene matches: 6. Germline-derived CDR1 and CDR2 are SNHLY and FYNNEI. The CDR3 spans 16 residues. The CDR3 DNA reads TGTGCCAGCAGTGAAGCGGTGGGACAGGGTAGCTACGAGCAGTACTTC. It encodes CASSEAVGQGSYEQYF.

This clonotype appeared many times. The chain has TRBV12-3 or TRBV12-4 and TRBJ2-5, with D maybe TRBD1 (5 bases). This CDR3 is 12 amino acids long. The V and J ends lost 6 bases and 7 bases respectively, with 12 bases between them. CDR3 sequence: CASRFREGTQYF. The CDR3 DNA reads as TGTGCCAGCAGGTTCAGGGAAGGGACCCAGTACTTC.

The CDR3 region has the DNA TGTGCCAGCAGTTACTCGATTGACAGAATCCAAGAGACCCAGTACTTC. As protein: CASSYSIDRIQETQYF. The V call is TRBV6-5, the J call TRBJ2-5, with D possibly being TRBD1 (5 bases). There are 16 residues in the CDR3. Trimming cost V 0 bases and J 1 base, with 12 bases left between them. From germline, CDR1 is MNHEY and CDR2 SVGAGI.

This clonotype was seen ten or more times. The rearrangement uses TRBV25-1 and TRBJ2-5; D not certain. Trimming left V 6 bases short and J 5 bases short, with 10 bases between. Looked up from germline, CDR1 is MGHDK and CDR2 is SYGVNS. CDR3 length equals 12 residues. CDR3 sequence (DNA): TGTGCCAGCAGAACCACTGCTGAGACCCAGTACTTC. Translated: CASRTTAETQYF.

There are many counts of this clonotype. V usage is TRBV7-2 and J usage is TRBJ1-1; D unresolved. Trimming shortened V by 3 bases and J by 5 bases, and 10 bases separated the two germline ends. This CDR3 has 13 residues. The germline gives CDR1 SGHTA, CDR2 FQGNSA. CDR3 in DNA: TGTGCCAGCAGCTTTTACGCGGGTACTGAAGCTTTCTTT. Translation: CASSFYAGTEAFF.

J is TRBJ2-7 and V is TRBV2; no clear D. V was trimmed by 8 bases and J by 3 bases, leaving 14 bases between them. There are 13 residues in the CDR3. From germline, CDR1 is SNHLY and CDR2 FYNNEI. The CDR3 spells CASEEQSFYEQYF. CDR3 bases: TGTGCCAGCGAGGAACAGTCTTTCTACGAGCAGTACTTC.